What follows are 9 T cell receptor beta chains derived from one specimen sequenced in a study of T-cell memory formation after mild COVID-19. TCRdb fed the 5' RACE reads into MiXCR, producing one record per CDR3 protein. The sample records roughly 250,000 distinct CDR3 sequences, about a sixth being singletons. Sequenced sample: PBMCs or a T cell subset sorted from them (not recorded which). All receptors derive from a man younger than 35 who had mild COVID-19 (a few samples of this study predate the infection). Cell type and time point are not known.

This clonotype was seen more than once but under ten times. This CDR3 reads CASSQEGLEAETQYF. CDR3 bases: TGTGCCAGCAGCCAAGAGGGACTAGAAGCAGAGACCCAGTACTTC. The chain carries TRBV3-1 and TRBJ2-5, with 8 bases fitting TRBD2. The CDR3 length is 15 residues. In germline, CDR1 is LGHDT, CDR2 YNNKEL (reference sequence). The V and J ends lost 0 bases and 4 bases, in that order; junction bases with no gene match: 4.

The chain has TRBV5-5 and TRBJ1-2; D not certain. The CDR3 totals 13 residues. Between the trimmed V and J ends, which lost 0 bases and 8 bases, there was a span of 11 bases. CDR1 is SGHKS, CDR2 YYEKEE, per germline (reference sequence). The CDR3 coding sequence is TGTGCCAGCAGCTTGGTCGGGTCCCGCGGCTACACCTTC. Translation gives CASSLVGSRGYTF. The full variable domain, its missing parts supplied by reference TRBV5-5 and TRBJ1-2, is DAGVTQSPTHLIKTRGQQVTLRCSPISGHKSVSWYQQVLGQGPQFIFQYYEKEERGRGNFPDRFSARQFPNYSSELNVNALLLGDSALYLCASSLVGSRGYTFGSGTRLTVV.

This rearrangement joins TRBV19 to TRBJ2-1; no clear D. CDR3 length: 16 residues. The germline CDR1 and CDR2 sequences are LNHDA and SQIVND (reference sequence). Trimming removed 1 base from V and 4 bases from J, with 14 bases in between. CDR3: CASSIVGRYLYNEQFF. The CDR3 DNA reads as TGTGCCAGTAGTATAGTCGGGCGGTACTTGTACAATGAGCAGTTCTTC.

This clonotype was observed a few times. The rearrangement uses TRBV5-1 and TRBJ2-1, with 11 positions matching TRBD2. CDR1 SGHRS and CDR2 YFSETQ come from the germline V gene. The junction had 4 bases not matched to a gene; V was cut back by 5 bases and J by 3 bases. There are 15 residues in the CDR3. The CDR3 here is CASRHSGGDYNEQFF. The CDR3 DNA is TGCGCCAGCAGGCATAGCGGGGGGGACTACAATGAGCAGTTCTTC.

The chain couples TRBV7-2 to TRBJ1-4, with TRBD1 matching 8 bases. J lost 7 bases, V lost 4 bases, and 2 bases had no gene match. Germline loops: CDR1 SGHTA, CDR2 FQGNSA. The CDR3 runs to 13 residues. Here the CDR3 reads CASSSTGGEKLFF. In DNA form, the CDR3 reads TGTGCCAGCAGCTCAACAGGGGGTGAAAAACTGTTTTTT. Full variable domain (rest looked up from reference TRBV7-2 and TRBJ1-4): GAGVSQSPSNKVTEKGKDVELRCDPISGHTALYWYRQSLGQGLEFLIYFQGNSAPDKSGLPSDRFSAERTGGSVSTLTIQRTQQEDSAVYLCASSSTGGEKLFFGSGTQLSVL.

This clonotype turned up a few times. The rearrangement links TRBV6-2 or TRBV6-3 to TRBJ2-1; 10 nucleotides agree with TRBD1. The CDR3 is 15 amino acids. Per germline, CDR1 MNHEY and CDR2 SVGEGT. With 7 bases clipped from V and 7 bases from J, the junction kept 10 bases outside the gene matches. CDR3 sequence reads: CASTSGQGNGNEQFF. DNA of the CDR3: TGTGCCAGCACCTCGGGACAGGGGAATGGAAATGAGCAGTTCTTC.

The chain couples TRBV4-3 to TRBJ2-5, with 9 bases that match TRBD1. J lost 4 bases, V lost 4 bases, and 7 bases had no gene match. Germline V CDR1 and CDR2: LGHNA, YSLEER. The CDR3 has 15 residues. The CDR3 is CASSPQGAEGETQYF. The CDR3, as DNA: TGCGCCAGCAGCCCACAGGGGGCGGAGGGAGAGACCCAGTACTTC.

The genes are TRBV7-2 and TRBJ1-2, with D unclear. Germline V lookup: CDR1 SGHTA, CDR2 FQGNSA. Trimming took off 1 base at V and 4 bases at J, with 7 bases between the two ends. CDR3 length: 13 residues. The CDR3 sequence: CASSLETVYGYTF. CDR3 DNA: TGTGCCAGCAGCTTAGAGACGGTCTATGGCTACACCTTC.

The rearrangement links TRBV3-1 to TRBJ2-2; possibly TRBD2 for D (7 bases). The CDR3 is 14 residues long. Germline V CDR1 and CDR2: LGHDT, YNNKEL (reference sequence). V lost 6 bases to trimming and J lost 3 bases, with 11 bases between them. CDR3: CASRGGGYTGELFF. The CDR3 DNA follows: TGTGCCAGCAGGGGCGGGGGCTACACCGGGGAGCTGTTTTTT.